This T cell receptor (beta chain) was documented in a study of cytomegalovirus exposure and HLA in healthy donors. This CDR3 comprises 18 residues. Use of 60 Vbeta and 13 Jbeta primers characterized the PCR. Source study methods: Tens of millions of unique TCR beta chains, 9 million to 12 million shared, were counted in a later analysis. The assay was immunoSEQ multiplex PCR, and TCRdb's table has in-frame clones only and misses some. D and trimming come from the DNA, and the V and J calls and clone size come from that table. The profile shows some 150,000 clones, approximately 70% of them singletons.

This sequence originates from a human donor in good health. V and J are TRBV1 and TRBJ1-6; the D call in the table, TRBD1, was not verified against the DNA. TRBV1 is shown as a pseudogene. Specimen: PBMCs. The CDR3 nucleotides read TGCACCAGCAGCCAAGAAATGGACAGGGGCAGGGGAAATTCACCCCTCCACTTT. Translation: CTSSQEMDRGRGNSPLHF.